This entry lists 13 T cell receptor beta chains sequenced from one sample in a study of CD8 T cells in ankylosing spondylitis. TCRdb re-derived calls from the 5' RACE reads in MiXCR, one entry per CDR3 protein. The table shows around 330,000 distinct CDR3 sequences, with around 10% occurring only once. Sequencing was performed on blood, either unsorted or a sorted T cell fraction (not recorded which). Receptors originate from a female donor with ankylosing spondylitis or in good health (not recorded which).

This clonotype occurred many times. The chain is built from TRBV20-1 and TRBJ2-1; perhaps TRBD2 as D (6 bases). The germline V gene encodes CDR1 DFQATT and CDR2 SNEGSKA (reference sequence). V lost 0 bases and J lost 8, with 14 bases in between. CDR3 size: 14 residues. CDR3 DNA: TGCAGTGCTAGAGATTCGGGGAGGCTCGATGAGCAGTTCTTC. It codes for CSARDSGRLDEQFF.

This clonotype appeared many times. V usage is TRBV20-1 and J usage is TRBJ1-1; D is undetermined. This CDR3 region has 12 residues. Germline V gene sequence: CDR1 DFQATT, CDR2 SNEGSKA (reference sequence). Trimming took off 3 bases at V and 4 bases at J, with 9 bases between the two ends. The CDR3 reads CSASSQGTEAFF. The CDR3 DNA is TGCAGTGCTAGTAGCCAAGGCACTGAAGCTTTCTTT.

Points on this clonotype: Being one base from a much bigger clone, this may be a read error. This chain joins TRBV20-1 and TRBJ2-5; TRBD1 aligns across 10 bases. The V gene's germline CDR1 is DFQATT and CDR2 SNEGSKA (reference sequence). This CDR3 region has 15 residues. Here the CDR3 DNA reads TGCAGCCACCAAAAGGGGACAGGGGTCCGGGAGACCCAGTCCTTC. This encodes CSHQKGTGVRETQSF.

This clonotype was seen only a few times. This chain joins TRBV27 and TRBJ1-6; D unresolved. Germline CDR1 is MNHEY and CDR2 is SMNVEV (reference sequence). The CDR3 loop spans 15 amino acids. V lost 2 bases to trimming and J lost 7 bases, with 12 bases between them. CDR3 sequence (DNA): TGTGCCAGCAGTTTAGAATTGGGAGGGAATTCACCCCTCCACTTT. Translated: CASSLELGGNSPLHF.

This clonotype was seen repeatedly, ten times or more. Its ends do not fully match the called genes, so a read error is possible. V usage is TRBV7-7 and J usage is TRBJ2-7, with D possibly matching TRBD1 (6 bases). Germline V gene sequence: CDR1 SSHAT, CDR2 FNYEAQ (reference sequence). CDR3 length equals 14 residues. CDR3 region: CASSLDMGAYEQYF. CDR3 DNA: TGTGCTAGCAGCTTAGATATGGGGGCATACGAGCAGTACTTC.

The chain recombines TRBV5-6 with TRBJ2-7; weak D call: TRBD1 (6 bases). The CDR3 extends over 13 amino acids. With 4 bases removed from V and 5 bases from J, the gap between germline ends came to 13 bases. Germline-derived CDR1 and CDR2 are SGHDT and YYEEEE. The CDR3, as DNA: TGTGCCAGCAGCGGGTCAGGGGTCAACGAGCAGTACTTC. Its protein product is CASSGSGVNEQYF.

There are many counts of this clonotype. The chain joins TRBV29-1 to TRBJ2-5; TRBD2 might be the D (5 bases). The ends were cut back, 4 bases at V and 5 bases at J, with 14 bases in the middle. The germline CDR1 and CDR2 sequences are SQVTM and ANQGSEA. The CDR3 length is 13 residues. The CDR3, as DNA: TGCAGCGTTGTAGGGAGTTTGGAGGAGACCCAGTACTTC. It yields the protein CSVVGSLEETQYF.

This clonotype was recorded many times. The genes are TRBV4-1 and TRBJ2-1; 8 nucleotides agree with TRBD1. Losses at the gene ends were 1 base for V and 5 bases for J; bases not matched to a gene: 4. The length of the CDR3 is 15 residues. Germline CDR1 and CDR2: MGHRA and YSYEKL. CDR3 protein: CASSQAGQANNEQFF. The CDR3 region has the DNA TGCGCCAGCAGCCAAGCGGGACAGGCCAACAATGAGCAGTTCTTC.

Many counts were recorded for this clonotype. The CDR3 spells CASTDSLGIYNEQFF. The CDR3 DNA sequence: TGCGCCAGTACTGACAGCCTGGGGATTTACAATGAGCAGTTCTTC. The chain combines TRBV5-1 with TRBJ2-1, with D tentatively TRBD1 (5 bases). Trimming removed 8 bases from V and 4 bases from J, with 19 bases in between. Germline CDR1 SGHRS, CDR2 YFSETQ. There are 15 residues in the CDR3.

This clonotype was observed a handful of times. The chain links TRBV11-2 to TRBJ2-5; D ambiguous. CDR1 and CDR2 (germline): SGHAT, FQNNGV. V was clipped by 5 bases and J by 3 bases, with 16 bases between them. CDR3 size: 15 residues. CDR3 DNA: TGTGCCAGCAGCCTCGAGGCCCCTCCCAAAGAGACCCAGTACTTC. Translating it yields CASSLEAPPKETQYF.

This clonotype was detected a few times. In DNA, the CDR3 is TGTGCCATCAGGAGTAGGGAAGAGACCCAGTACTTC. Translated, it gives CAIRSREETQYF. The chain links TRBV10-3 to TRBJ2-5; no firm D call. The CDR3 spans 12 residues. The germline V gene has CDR1 ENHRY and CDR2 SYGVKD. Deletions cut 6 bases from V and 3 bases from J, with 8 bases between.

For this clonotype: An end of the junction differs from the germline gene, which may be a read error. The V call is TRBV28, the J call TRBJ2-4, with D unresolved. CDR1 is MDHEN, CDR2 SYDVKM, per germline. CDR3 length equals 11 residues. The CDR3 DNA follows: TGTGTCAGCAGAATCGGAAACATTCAGTACTTC. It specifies CVSRIGNIQYF.

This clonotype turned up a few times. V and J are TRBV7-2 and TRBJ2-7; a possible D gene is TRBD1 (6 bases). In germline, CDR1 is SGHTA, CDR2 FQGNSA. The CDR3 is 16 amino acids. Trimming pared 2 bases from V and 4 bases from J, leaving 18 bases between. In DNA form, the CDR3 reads TGTGCCAGCAGCTTACGGGAACAGGGCCCTACTTACGAGCAGTACTTC. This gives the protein CASSLREQGPTYEQYF.